The source of this T cell receptor beta chain is a study of cytomegalovirus exposure and HLA in healthy donors. Study-wide results and caveats: According to the study, approximately 150 TCR beta chains were cytomegalovirus-associated.

Concerning this clone: Its antigen is currently unknown.

Germline V gene data show CDR1 as LGHNA and CDR2 as YSLEER. The CDR3 extends over 15 amino acids. V was trimmed by 1 base and J by 6 bases, leaving 15 bases between them. The PCR contained 60 Vbeta and 13 Jbeta primers. Assay used: immunoSEQ multiplex PCR; TCRdb lists only in-frame clones, some missing. The sample consists of 55,000 to 70,000 clones, roughly 68% of them appearing once. What was sequenced was PBMCs. The chain joins TRBV4-3 to TRBJ1-2; weak D call: TRBD1 (6 bases). This receptor was obtained from a woman in her forties or fifties in good health and CMV-seronegative. The CDR3 sequence is CASSQVGQTFHGYTF. CDR3 in DNA: TGCGCCAGCAGCCAAGTAGGACAGACCTTCCATGGCTACACCTTC.